This T cell receptor (beta chain) was identified during a study of OX40 agonist ivuxolimab in advanced cancers. At the level of the study: A diagnosis of hepatocellular carcinoma, melanoma, renal cell or head and neck cancer was present in dose-escalation patients.

Germline V gene lookup returns CDR1 LNHNV and CDR2 YYDKDF (reference sequence). The CDR3 has 13 residues. Deletions cut 0 bases from V and 5 bases from J, with 7 bases between. TCRdb's copy holds only in-frame clones and misses some; the assay was immunoSEQ multiplex PCR. The table has fewer than 60,000 clones, approximately 80% seen once. The sequenced sample was CD4+ or CD8+ T cells sorted from blood, obtained in a trial of the OX40 agonist ivuxolimab. This chain connects TRBV15 to TRBJ2-5, with D hard to call. The sequence derives from an adult with an advanced solid tumor such as melanoma, head and neck, liver or kidney cancer. For the CDR3, the DNA is TGTGCCACCAGCAGAGAACAGTTGGAGACCCAGTACTTC. Encoded protein: CATSREQLETQYF.